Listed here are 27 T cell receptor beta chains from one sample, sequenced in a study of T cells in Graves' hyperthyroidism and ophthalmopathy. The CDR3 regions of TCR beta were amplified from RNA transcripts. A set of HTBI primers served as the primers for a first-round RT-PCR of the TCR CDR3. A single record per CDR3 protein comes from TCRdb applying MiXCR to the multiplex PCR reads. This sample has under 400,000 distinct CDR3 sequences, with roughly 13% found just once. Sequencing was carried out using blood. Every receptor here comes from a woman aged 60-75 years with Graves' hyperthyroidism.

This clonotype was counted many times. The CDR3: CASSLFQVNTDTQYF. The DNA for the CDR3 is TGTGCCAGCAGCTTGTTCCAGGTCAACACAGATACGCAGTATTTT. The genes are TRBV11-2 and TRBJ2-3, with D unresolved. In germline, CDR1 is SGHAT, CDR2 FQNNGV. V was clipped by 3 bases and J by 2 bases, with 12 bases between them. The CDR3 sequence is 15 residues long.

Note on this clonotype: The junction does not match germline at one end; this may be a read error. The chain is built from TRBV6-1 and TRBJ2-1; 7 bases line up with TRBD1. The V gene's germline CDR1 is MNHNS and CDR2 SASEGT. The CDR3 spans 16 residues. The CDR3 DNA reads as TGTGCCAGCAGCTCCCCAGGGGGTAAAGGAAACAATCAGCAGTTCTTC. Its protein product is CASSSPGGKGNNQQFF.

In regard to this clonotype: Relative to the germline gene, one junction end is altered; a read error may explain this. For the CDR3, the DNA is TGTGCCGGCAGCCCGGGACTAGCGGGAGTAGGCGCCGGGGAGCTGTTTTTT. Translation: CAGSPGLAGVGAGELFF. V and J are TRBV7-3 and TRBJ2-2; 14 bases map to TRBD2. This CDR3 is 17 amino acids long. The germline V gene has CDR1 SGHTA and CDR2 FQGTGA.

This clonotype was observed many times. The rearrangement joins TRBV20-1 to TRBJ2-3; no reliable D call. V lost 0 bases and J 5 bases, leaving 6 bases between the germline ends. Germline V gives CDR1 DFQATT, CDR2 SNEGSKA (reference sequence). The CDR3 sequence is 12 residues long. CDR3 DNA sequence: TGCAGTGCTAGAGAGTTTCAAGATACGCAGTATTTT. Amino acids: CSAREFQDTQYF.

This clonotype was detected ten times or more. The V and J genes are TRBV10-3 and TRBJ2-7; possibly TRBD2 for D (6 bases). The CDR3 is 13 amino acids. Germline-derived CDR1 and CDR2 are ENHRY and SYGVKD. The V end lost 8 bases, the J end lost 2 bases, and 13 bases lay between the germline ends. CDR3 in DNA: TGTGCCATCCTCGGGAGCCAGACCTACGAGCAGTACTTC. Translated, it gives CAILGSQTYEQYF.

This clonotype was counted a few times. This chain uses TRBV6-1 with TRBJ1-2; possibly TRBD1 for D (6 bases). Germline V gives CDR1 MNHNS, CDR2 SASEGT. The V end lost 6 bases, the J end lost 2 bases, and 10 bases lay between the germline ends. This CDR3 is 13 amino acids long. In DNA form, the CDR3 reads TGTGCCAGCAGGGAACAGGGCAACTATGGCTACACCTTC. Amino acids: CASREQGNYGYTF.

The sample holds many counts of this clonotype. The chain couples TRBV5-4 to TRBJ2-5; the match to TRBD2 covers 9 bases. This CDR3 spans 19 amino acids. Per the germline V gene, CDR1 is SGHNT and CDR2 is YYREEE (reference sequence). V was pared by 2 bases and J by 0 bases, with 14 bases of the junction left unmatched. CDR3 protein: CASSFRGASGNLYQETQYF. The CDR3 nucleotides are TGTGCCAGCAGCTTCCGTGGGGCTAGCGGGAACCTGTACCAAGAGACCCAGTACTTC.

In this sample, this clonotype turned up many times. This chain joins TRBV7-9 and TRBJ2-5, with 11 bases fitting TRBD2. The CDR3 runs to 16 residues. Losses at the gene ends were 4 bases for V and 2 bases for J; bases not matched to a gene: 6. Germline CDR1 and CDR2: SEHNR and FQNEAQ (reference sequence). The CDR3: CASSWRLAGRQETQYF. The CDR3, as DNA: TGTGCCAGCAGCTGGAGACTAGCGGGGCGGCAAGAGACCCAGTACTTC.

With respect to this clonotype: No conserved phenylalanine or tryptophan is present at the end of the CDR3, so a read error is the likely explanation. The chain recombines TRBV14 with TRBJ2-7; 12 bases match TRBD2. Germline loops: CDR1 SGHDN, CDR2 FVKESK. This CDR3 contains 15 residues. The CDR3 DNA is TGTGCCAACAGCCAAGGGACTAGCGGGCTCTACGAGCAGTACCTC. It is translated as CANSQGTSGLYEQYL.

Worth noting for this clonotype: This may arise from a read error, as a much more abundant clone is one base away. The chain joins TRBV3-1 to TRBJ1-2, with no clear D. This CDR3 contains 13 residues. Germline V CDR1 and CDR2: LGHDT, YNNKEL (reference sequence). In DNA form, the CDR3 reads TGTGCCAGCAGCCAAGAGCTGCTCTATGGCTGCACCTTC. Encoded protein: CASSQELLYGCTF.

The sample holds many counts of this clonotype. In DNA form, the CDR3 reads TGTGCCATCAGTCAGAAGTTAGATACGCAGTATTTT. Translation: CAISQKLDTQYF. V and J are TRBV10-3 and TRBJ2-3; no firm D call. Trimming took 5 bases from V and 5 from J, leaving 8 bases between them. This CDR3 spans 12 amino acids. The germline V gene has CDR1 ENHRY and CDR2 SYGVKD.

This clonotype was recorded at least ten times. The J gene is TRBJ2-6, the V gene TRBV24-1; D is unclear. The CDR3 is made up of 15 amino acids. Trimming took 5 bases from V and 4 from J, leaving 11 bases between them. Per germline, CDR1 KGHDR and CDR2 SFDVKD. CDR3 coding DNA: TGTGCCACCAGTGGTCATAGTGCCGGGGCCAACGTCCTGACTTTC. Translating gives CATSGHSAGANVLTF.

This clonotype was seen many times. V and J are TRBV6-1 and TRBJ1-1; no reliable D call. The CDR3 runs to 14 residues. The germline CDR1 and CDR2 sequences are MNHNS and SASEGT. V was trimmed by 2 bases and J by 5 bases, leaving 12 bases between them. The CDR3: CASSELFVETEAFF. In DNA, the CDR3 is TGTGCCAGCAGTGAACTCTTCGTAGAAACTGAAGCTTTCTTT.

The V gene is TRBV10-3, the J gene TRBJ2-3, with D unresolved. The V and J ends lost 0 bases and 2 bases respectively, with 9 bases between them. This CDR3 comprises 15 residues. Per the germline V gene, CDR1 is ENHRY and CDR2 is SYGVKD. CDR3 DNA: TGTGCCATCAGTGAGTCGGAGAGCCTCACAGATACGCAGTATTTT. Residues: CAISESESLTDTQYF.

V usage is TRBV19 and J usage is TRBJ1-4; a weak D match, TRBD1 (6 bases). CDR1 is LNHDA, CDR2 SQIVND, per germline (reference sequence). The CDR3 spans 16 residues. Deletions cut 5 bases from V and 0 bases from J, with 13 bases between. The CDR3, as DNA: TGTGCCAGTAGTTGGGGGGCTACGGCAACTAATGAAAAACTGTTTTTT. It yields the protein CASSWGATATNEKLFF.

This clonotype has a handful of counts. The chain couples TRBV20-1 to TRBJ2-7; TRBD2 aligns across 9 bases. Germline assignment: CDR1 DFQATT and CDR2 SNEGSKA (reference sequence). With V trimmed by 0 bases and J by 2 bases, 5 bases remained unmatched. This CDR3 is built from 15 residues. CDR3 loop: CSARDELAGTYEQYF. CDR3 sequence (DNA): TGCAGTGCTAGAGATGAGCTAGCGGGAACCTACGAGCAGTACTTC.

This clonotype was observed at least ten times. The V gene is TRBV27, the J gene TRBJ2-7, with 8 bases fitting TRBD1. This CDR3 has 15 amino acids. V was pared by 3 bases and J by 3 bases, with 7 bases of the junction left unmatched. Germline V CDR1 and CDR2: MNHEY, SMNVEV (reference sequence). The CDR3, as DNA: TGTGCCAGCAGTTTGACCGGGACAGGTTTCTACGAGCAGTACTTC. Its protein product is CASSLTGTGFYEQYF.

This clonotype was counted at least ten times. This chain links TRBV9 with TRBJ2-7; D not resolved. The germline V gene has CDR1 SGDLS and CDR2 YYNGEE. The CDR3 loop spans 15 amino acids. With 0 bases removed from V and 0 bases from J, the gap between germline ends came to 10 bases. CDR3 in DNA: TGTGCCAGCAGCGTAGGGCCCTTAAGCTCCTACGAGCAGTACTTC. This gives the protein CASSVGPLSSYEQYF.

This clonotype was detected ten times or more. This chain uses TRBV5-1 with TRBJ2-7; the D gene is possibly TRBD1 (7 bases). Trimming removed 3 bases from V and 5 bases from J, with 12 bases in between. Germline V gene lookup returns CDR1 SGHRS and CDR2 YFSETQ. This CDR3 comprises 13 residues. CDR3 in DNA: TGCGCCAGCAGCTCCCAGGGGGGCGACGAGCAGTACTTC. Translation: CASSSQGGDEQYF.

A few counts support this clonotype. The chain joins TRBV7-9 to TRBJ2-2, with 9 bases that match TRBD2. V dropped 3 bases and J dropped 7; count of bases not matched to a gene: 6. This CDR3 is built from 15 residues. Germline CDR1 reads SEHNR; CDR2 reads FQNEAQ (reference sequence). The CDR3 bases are TGTGCCAGCAGCTTTGCGGGAGGGCCGGTCGGGGAGCTGTTTTTT. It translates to CASSFAGGPVGELFF.

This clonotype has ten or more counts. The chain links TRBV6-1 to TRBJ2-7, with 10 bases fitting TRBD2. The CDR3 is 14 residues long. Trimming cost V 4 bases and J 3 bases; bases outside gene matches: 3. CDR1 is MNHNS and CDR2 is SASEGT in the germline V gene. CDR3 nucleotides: TGTGCCAGCAGTGCGAGGACTAGCGGCTACGAGCAGTACTTC. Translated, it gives CASSARTSGYEQYF.

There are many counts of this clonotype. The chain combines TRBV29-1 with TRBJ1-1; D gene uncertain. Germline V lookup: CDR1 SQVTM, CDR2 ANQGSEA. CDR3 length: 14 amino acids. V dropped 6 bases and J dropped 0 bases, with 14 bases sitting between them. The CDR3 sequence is CSVLGLGLNTEAFF. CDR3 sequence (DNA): TGCAGCGTGCTCGGCCTTGGGCTGAACACTGAAGCTTTCTTT.

The CDR3 loop reads CASAGLGGSNYGYTF. CDR3 nucleotide sequence: TGTGCCAGCGCCGGTCTTGGGGGGAGTAACTATGGCTACACCTTC. The chain uses TRBV9 and TRBJ1-2, with D maybe TRBD1 (5 bases). Germline CDR1 is SGDLS and CDR2 is YYNGEE. The CDR3 runs to 15 residues. Deletions cut 7 bases from V and 1 base from J, with 17 bases between.

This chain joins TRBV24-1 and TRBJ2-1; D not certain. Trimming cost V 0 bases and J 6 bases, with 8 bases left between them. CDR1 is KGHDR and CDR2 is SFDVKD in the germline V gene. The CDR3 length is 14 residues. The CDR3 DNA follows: TGTGCCACCAGTGATTTGAGCGATCGCAATGAGCAGTTCTTC. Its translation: CATSDLSDRNEQFF.

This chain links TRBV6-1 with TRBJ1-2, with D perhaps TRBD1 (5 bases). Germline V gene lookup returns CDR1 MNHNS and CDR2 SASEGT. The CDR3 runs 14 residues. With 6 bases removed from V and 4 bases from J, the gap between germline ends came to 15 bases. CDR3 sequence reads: CASRTFDGTYGYTF. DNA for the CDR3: TGTGCCAGCAGGACCTTCGACGGGACCTATGGCTACACCTTC.

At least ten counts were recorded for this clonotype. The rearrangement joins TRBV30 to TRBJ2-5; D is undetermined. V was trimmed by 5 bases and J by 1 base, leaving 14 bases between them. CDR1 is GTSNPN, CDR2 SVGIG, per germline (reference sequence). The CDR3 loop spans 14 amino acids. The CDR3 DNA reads TGTGCCTGGGGTGGCGGCGCCCCCCAAGAGACCCAGTACTTC. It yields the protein CAWGGGAPQETQYF.

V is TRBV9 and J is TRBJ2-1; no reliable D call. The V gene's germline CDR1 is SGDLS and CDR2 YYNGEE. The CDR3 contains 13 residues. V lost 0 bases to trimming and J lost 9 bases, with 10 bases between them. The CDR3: CASSVATSSEQFF. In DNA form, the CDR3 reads TGTGCCAGCAGCGTAGCTACTTCCTCTGAGCAGTTCTTC.